The rows below give T cell receptor beta chains drawn from one sample of a study of T cells after posttransplantation cyclophosphamide. Generated by immunoSEQ multiplex PCR, the TCRdb table keeps only in-frame clones and is missing some. Altogether roughly 41,000 clones were found in the sample, and no singletons occur. The sequencing sample was made of PBMCs. These receptors were collected from a man in his thirties or forties in good health and a related stem cell transplant donor. Both conserved end residues are trimmed from each CDR3. The order of the fields is V gene, CDR3 protein.

TRBV9	ASSGSTRQALYGYT
TRBV19	ASSPGTSGGLTLSTDTQY
TRBV14	ASSQVLRRGEAF
TRBV18	ASSLDGTGTYEQY
TRBV9	ASSATLRQAGGYT
TRBV5-8	ASSPGQASNQPQH
TRBV13	ASSPARSQGLNTEAF
TRBV29-1	SVLQGFNTIY
TRBV7-3	ASSLQGRPNEKLF
TRBV29-1	SAGRDRGTYEQY
TRBV7-3	ASSPTSGGDNEQF
TRBV6-5	ASSPTRDRGRREF
TRBV2	ASSAPSGGTPPYEQY
TRBV11-3	ASSLTGRPYEQY
TRBV9	ASSAPRTGLSTDTQY
TRBV28	ASSGGTYNEQF
TRBV12-3/TRBV12-4	ASSLFASALGYT
TRBV6-2/TRBV6-3	ASSAQGPDGTGELF